The count of the clone carrying this T cell receptor (beta chain) is one. Its target is not known. The sample carries other DNA sequences with the same CDR3. The data originate from a study of shared clonotypes between healthy human individuals. Points from the study as a whole: The naive CD4 repertoires of a handful of donors were compared, and roughly 5.1% of clonotypes were shared. The donor pool, a small one, limited the genetic and exposure-history diversity represented.

Splitting of each subset's genomic DNA was done evenly across several immunoSEQ plates. TCRdb's table, derived via immunoSEQ multiplex PCR, lists solely in-frame clones and lacks some. This sample yields about 2.2 million clones, of which roughly 93% are seen a single time; about 1.6% belongs to the top ten. Between the trimmed V and J ends, which lost 8 bases and 0 bases, there was a span of 5 bases. The V gene's germline CDR1 is LNHDA and CDR2 SQIVND (reference sequence). The CDR3 loop spans 12 amino acids. Naive CD8 populations comprised CD45RO-negative cells positively selected for CCR7, excluding terminally differentiated effector memory CD45RA+ cells. Donors comprised healthy HIV-negative adults lacking recent acute infections or vaccinations.

The receptor comes from a man younger than 35 in good health. Some clones in this sample may be carry-over from other donors' samples. The chain couples TRBV19 to TRBJ2-4; no clear D. Sequencing used naive CD8+ T cells from PBMCs. CDR3 sequence reads: CASRGAKNIQYF. As DNA, the CDR3 is TGTGCCAGTCGTGGAGCCAAAAACATTCAGTACTTC.